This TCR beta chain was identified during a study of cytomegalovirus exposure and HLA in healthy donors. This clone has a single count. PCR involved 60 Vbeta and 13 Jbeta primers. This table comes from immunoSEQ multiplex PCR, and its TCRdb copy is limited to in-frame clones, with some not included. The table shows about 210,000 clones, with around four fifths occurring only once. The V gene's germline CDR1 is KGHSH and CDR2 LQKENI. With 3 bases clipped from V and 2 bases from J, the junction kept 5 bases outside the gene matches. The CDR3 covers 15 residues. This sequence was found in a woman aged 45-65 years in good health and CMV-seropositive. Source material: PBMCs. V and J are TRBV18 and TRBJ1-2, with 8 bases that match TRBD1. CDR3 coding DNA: TGTGCCAGCTCACCGGTTGGGACAGGCAACTATGGCTACACCTTC. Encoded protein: CASSPVGTGNYGYTF. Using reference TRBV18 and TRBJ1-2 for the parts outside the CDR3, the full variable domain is NAGVMQNPRHLVRRRGQEARLRCSPMKGHSHVYWYRQLPEEGLKFMVYLQKENIIDESGMPKERFSAEFPKEGPSILRIQQVVRGDSAAYFCASSPVGTGNYGYTFGSGTRLTVV.